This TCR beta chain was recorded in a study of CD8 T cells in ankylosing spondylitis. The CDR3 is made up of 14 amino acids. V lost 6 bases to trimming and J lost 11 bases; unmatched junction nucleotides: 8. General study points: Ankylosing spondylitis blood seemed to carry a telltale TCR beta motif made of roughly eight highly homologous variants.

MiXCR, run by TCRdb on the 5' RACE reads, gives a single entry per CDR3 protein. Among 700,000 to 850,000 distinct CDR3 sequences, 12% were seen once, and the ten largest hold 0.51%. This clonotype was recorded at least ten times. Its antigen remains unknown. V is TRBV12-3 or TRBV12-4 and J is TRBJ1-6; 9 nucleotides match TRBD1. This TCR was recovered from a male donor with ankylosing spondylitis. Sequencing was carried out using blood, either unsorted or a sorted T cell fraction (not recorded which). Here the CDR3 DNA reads TGTGCCAGCAGGGACACAGGGGGCCCGACACCCCTCCACTTT. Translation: CASRDTGGPTPLHF.